The 22 T cell receptor beta chains presented below share a single source sample, sequenced in a study of cytomegalovirus exposure and HLA in healthy donors. The PCR used 60 Vbeta and 13 Jbeta primers. Data came from immunoSEQ multiplex PCR; TCRdb stores just in-frame clones and leaves some out. The sample holds 150,000 to 200,000 clones, over 60% seen once. Sequenced material: PBMCs. The receptors were sampled from a male donor in good health and CMV-seronegative.

V is TRBV28 and J is TRBJ1-5; a weak D match, TRBD1 (5 bases). This CDR3 has 16 residues. V was clipped by 2 bases and J by 2 bases, with 13 bases between them. Germline CDR1 MDHEN, CDR2 SYDVKM. The CDR3 sequence: CASSLVQGFGNQPQHF. CDR3 DNA: TGTGCCAGCAGTTTAGTTCAGGGATTTGGCAATCAGCCCCAGCATTTT.

The chain employs TRBV5-1 and TRBJ2-7, with D hard to call. CDR1 and CDR2 (germline): SGHRS, YFSETQ. V was pared by 4 bases and J by 2 bases, with 10 bases between. This CDR3 is 13 amino acids long. CDR3: CASSQRVAYEQYF. The CDR3, as DNA: TGCGCCAGCAGCCAGCGCGTAGCCTACGAGCAGTACTTC.

This chain connects TRBV11-2 to TRBJ2-1, with 8 bases lining up with TRBD2. The germline V gene has CDR1 SGHAT and CDR2 FQNNGV. The CDR3 spans 17 residues. V lost 0 bases and J lost 2; bases outside the gene matches: 6. The chain's CDR3 is CASSLDRGSGTYNEQFF. The CDR3 nucleotides are TGTGCCAGCAGCTTAGATAGGGGTAGCGGGACCTACAATGAGCAGTTCTTC.

In this sample, this clone turned up a few times. This chain uses TRBV28 with TRBJ2-5; D is unresolved. There are 14 residues in the CDR3. V was shortened by 2 bases and J by 5 bases, with 12 bases between the two germline ends. The V gene's germline CDR1 is MDHEN and CDR2 SYDVKM. The CDR3: CASSLIIPSETQYF. CDR3 sequence (DNA): TGTGCCAGCAGTTTAATTATACCAAGCGAGACCCAGTACTTC.

The chain uses TRBV28 and TRBJ1-2; D is possibly TRBD1 (5 bases). There are 13 residues in the CDR3. V was clipped by 3 bases and J by 11 bases, with 16 bases between them. The germline gives CDR1 MDHEN, CDR2 SYDVKM. The CDR3 is CASSLGQVATYTF. CDR3 nucleotide sequence: TGTGCCAGCAGTTTGGGGCAGGTGGCCACTTACACCTTC.

The chain uses TRBV7-8 and TRBJ2-5; 7 bases map to TRBD1. This CDR3 is built from 17 residues. Germline V gives CDR1 SGHVS, CDR2 FQNEAQ. V gave up 5 bases and J gave up 0 bases; unmatched junction bases: 12. CDR3 sequence reads: CASSPDRVPRDQETQYF. The CDR3 DNA sequence: TGTGCCAGCAGCCCCGACAGGGTCCCTCGGGACCAAGAGACCCAGTACTTC. Supplemented by reference TRBV7-8 and TRBJ2-5, the full variable domain reads GAGVSQSPRYKVAKRGQDVALRCDPISGHVSLFWYQQALGQGPEFLTYFQNEAQLDKSGLPSDRFFAERPEGSVSTLKIQRTQQEDSAVYLCASSPDRVPRDQETQYFGPGTRLLVL.

The rearrangement links TRBV28 to TRBJ1-3; weak D call: TRBD1 (6 bases). Trimming pared 1 base from V and 4 bases from J, leaving 14 bases between. The CDR3 totals 16 residues. CDR1 is MDHEN, CDR2 SYDVKM, per germline. CDR3: CASSLSLGAAGNTIYF. The CDR3 coding sequence is TGTGCCAGCAGTTTATCGTTGGGGGCTGCCGGAAACACCATATATTTT.

The V gene is TRBV7-9, the J gene TRBJ2-7; 10 bases map to TRBD1. The germline CDR1 and CDR2 sequences are SEHNR and FQNEAQ (reference sequence). With 1 base clipped from V and 3 bases from J, the junction kept 12 bases outside the gene matches. This CDR3 spans 18 amino acids. CDR3 sequence: CASSLVYIIGQGVYEQYF. CDR3 coding DNA: TGTGCCAGCAGCTTAGTCTACATAATCGGACAGGGGGTCTACGAGCAGTACTTC.

The chain uses TRBV12-5 and TRBJ2-1; D might be TRBD1 (6 bases). Trimming left V 5 bases short and J 0 bases short, with 14 bases between. The CDR3 is 16 residues long. Germline CDR1 reads LGHNT; CDR2 reads FRNRAP. The CDR3 bases are TGTGCTAGTGGTCCCGGACAGTTTGACTCCTACAATGAGCAGTTCTTC. It translates to CASGPGQFDSYNEQFF.

This rearrangement joins TRBV15 to TRBJ1-1; weak D call: TRBD1 (6 bases). CDR3 length: 14 residues. Trimming cost V 0 bases and J 9 bases, with 14 bases left between them. Germline assignment: CDR1 LNHNV and CDR2 YYDKDF (reference sequence). CDR3 sequence reads: CATSRDLGAAQAFF. As DNA, the CDR3 is TGTGCCACCAGCAGAGATCTGGGGGCAGCGCAAGCTTTCTTT.

The rearrangement joins TRBV28 to TRBJ2-1; D is unclear. V was clipped by 3 bases and J by 6 bases, with 15 bases between them. Germline CDR1 is MDHEN and CDR2 is SYDVKM. CDR3 length: 15 amino acids. The CDR3 loop reads CASSFRSLLTNEQFF. In nucleotides, the CDR3 is TGTGCCAGCAGTTTCCGGAGCCTACTAACCAATGAGCAGTTCTTC.

A word on this clone: The identical CDR3 is also encoded by other nucleotide sequences in the sample. This chain joins TRBV18 and TRBJ2-7, with D possibly TRBD2 on 6 matching bases. Germline lookup yields CDR1 KGHSH and CDR2 LQKENI. The CDR3 has 12 amino acids. V was pared by 0 bases and J by 6 bases, with 6 bases between. DNA for the CDR3: TGTGCCAGCTCACCACCGGGAGGCGAGCAGTACTTC. This sequence encodes CASSPPGGEQYF.

This clone was found a few times. The V and J genes are TRBV7-2 and TRBJ1-1; 7 nucleotides align to TRBD1. J lost 4 bases, V lost 5 bases, and 7 bases had no gene match. The germline V gene has CDR1 SGHTA and CDR2 FQGNSA. The CDR3 sequence is 14 residues long. Written as DNA, the CDR3 is TGTGCCAGCAGCCTGACAGGGCGCAGCACTGAAGCTTTCTTT. Its protein is CASSLTGRSTEAFF.

The chain is built from TRBV7-2 and TRBJ2-1; TRBD2 agrees at 9 bases. There are 16 residues in the CDR3. Trimming cost V 4 bases and J 7 bases; bases outside gene matches: 11. Looked up from germline, CDR1 is SGHTA and CDR2 is FQGNSA. The CDR3: CASSSLAGAIGNEQFF. The CDR3 DNA is TGTGCCAGCAGCTCTTTAGCGGGAGCCATCGGGAATGAGCAGTTCTTC.

This sequence joins TRBV7-9 and TRBJ1-1; D is uncertain. Germline CDR1 is SEHNR and CDR2 is FQNEAQ (reference sequence). V lost 1 base and J lost 6, with 15 bases in between. This CDR3 has 15 residues. Here the CDR3 DNA reads TGTGCCAGCAGCTTAGTCGAGGGTTGGTTAGCTGAAGCTTTCTTT. It specifies CASSLVEGWLAEAFF. The full variable domain, completed using reference TRBV7-9 and TRBJ1-1, is DTGVSQNPRHKITKRGQNVTFRCDPISEHNRLYWYRQTLGQGPEFLTYFQNEAQLEKSRLLSDRFSAERPKGSFSTLEIQRTEQGDSAMYLCASSLVEGWLAEAFFGQGTRLTVV.

The gene calls are TRBV7-2 and TRBJ2-3, with 13 positions matching TRBD2. Losses at the gene ends were 5 bases for V and 5 bases for J; bases not matched to a gene: 10. The germline V gene encodes CDR1 SGHTA and CDR2 FQGNSA. This CDR3 spans 17 amino acids. CDR3 DNA: TGTGCCAGCAGCCCCAGACTAGCGGGGGGTTCGATAGATACGCAGTATTTT. Its protein is CASSPRLAGGSIDTQYF.

The rearrangement uses TRBV6-1 and TRBJ2-1; TRBD2 might be the D (6 bases). Germline V lookup: CDR1 MNHNS, CDR2 SASEGT. Trimming cost V 7 bases and J 3 bases, with 13 bases left between them. CDR3 length equals 14 residues. The CDR3 DNA reads as TGTGCCAGCACTAGACTAGGAGACTACAATGAGCAGTTCTTC. Translated, it gives CASTRLGDYNEQFF.

This chain links TRBV25-1 with TRBJ2-1; 11 bases match TRBD2. The CDR3 runs to 17 residues. The trim removed 0 bases at V and 5 bases at J, leaving 6 bases unmatched. Germline V gene data show CDR1 as MGHDK and CDR2 as SYGVNS. The CDR3 sequence: CASSEYTSGRSNNEQFF. In DNA, the CDR3 is TGTGCCAGCAGTGAATATACTAGCGGGAGATCTAACAATGAGCAGTTCTTC. Full variable domain (rest looked up from reference TRBV25-1 and TRBJ2-1): EADIYQTPRYLVIGTGKKITLECSQTMGHDKMYWYQQDPGMELHLIHYSYGVNSTEKGDLSSESTVSRIRTEHFPLTLESARPSHTSQYLCASSEYTSGRSNNEQFFGPGTRLTVL.

The chain employs TRBV28 and TRBJ2-7; TRBD1 agrees at 7 bases. The CDR3 has 14 residues. The germline gives CDR1 MDHEN, CDR2 SYDVKM. V trimming: 5 bases; J trimming: 2 bases; junction bases outside the gene matches: 6. As DNA, the CDR3 is TGTGCCAGCAGTGAGACAGGGAACCCCTACGAGCAGTACTTC. Its translation is CASSETGNPYEQYF.

The V gene is TRBV28, the J gene TRBJ1-4; D is possibly TRBD1 (5 bases). V lost 5 bases to trimming and J lost 6 bases, with 13 bases between them. Looked up from germline, CDR1 is MDHEN and CDR2 is SYDVKM. This CDR3 is 14 amino acids long. CDR3 protein: CASSAGQMDEKLFF. The CDR3 DNA reads TGTGCCAGCAGTGCGGGGCAAATGGATGAAAAACTGTTTTTT.

Of note for this clone: Additional DNA sequences in this sample encode the identical CDR3. The chain uses TRBV6-1 and TRBJ2-7; 7 nucleotides align to TRBD1. V was pared by 4 bases and J by 0 bases, with 3 bases of the junction left unmatched. Germline V CDR1 and CDR2: MNHNS, SASEGT. The CDR3 extends over 14 amino acids. CDR3 DNA sequence: TGTGCCAGCAGTGCGGACAGGAGCTCCTACGAGCAGTACTTC. Protein: CASSADRSSYEQYF.

The chain carries TRBV6-1 and TRBJ1-4; D is possibly TRBD1 (5 bases). Germline assignment: CDR1 MNHNS and CDR2 SASEGT. V was shortened by 6 bases and J by 8 bases, with 16 bases between the two germline ends. CDR3 size: 14 residues. The CDR3 region has the DNA TGTGCCAGCAGGGGAAGGGGCGGTTCCGAAAAACTGTTTTTT. Protein sequence: CASRGRGGSEKLFF.